Reported below is one TCR beta chain. The assay was immunoSEQ multiplex PCR, and TCRdb's table has in-frame clones only and misses some. The sample has about 180,000 clones; 80% to 85% are singletons. The sample belongs to a study of blood T cell repertoires in COVID-19. V was pared by 0 bases and J by 5 bases, with 16 bases between. Germline-derived CDR1 and CDR2 are MNHEY and SVGAGI. The CDR3 has 16 residues. The rearrangement links TRBV6-5 to TRBJ1-2; D uncertain. Sequenced input: peripheral blood. The receptor was derived from a man aged 18 to 35 with active or convalescent COVID-19. Here the CDR3 reads CASSYSAPGTRYGYTF. CDR3 DNA: TGTGCCAGCAGTTACTCTGCCCCAGGAACTCGGTATGGCTACACCTTC.